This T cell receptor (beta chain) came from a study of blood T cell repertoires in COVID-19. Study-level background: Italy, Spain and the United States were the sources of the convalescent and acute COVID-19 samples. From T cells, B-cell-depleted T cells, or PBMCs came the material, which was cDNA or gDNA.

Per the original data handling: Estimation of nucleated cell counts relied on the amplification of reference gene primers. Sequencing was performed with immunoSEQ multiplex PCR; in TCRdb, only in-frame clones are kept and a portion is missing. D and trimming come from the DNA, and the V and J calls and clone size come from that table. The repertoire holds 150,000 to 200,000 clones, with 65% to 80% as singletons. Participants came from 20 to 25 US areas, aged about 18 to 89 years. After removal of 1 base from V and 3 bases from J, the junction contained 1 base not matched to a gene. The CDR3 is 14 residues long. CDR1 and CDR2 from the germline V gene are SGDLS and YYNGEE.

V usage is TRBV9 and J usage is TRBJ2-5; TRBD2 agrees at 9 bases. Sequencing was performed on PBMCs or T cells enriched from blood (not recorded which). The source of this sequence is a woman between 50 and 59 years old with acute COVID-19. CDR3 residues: CASSVIAGEETQYF. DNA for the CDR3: TGTGCCAGCAGCGTAATAGCGGGGGAAGAGACCCAGTACTTC.